The entry that follows covers one TCR beta chain sequence. This CDR3 comprises 14 residues. The ends lost 5 bases at V and 5 bases at J; junction bases unmatched: 5. CDR1 and CDR2 (germline): LNHDA, SQIVND (reference sequence). Source study methods: Cell counts per sample came from amplifying reference gene primers. The data were produced by immunoSEQ multiplex PCR, yet TCRdb's version contains in-frame clones alone and is incomplete. V and J calls and clone size come straight from that table; D and trimming were deduced from the DNA. The sample holds 95,000 to 150,000 clones, 80% seen once. The entry originates in a study of blood T cell repertoires in COVID-19. Across the study: From the United States, Italy and Spain came samples of acute and convalescent COVID-19. T cells, B-cell-depleted T cells, or PBMCs provided the cDNA or gDNA that served as material.

The chain uses TRBV19 and TRBJ1-5; 8 nucleotides match TRBD1. Input material: peripheral blood. The origin of this receptor is a man in his fifties or sixties with active or convalescent COVID-19. The DNA for the CDR3 is TGTGCCAGTAGTCCTCTGGACAGGGATCAGCCCCAGCATTTT. The encoded protein is CASSPLDRDQPQHF.